The entry below gives a single T cell receptor beta chain sequence along with its context. Its specificity is unknown. The data belong to a study of shared clonotypes between healthy human individuals. Overall study findings and caveats: The sole specimen, blood, was sampled, and tissue repertoires likely differ.

All donors qualified as healthy HIV-negative adults and had experienced no recent acute infections or vaccinations. When replicate PCRs were run on unsorted PBMC, they used 250 to 300 ng DNA, around 30,000 T cell genomes. In the original workflow: ImmunoSEQ supplied junction-only sequences lacking quality scores, so filtering was different. TCRdb's table, derived via immunoSEQ multiplex PCR, lists solely in-frame clones and lacks some. Clone size and V and J calls were adopted from that table, with D and trimming inferred from the DNA. Of fewer than 650,000 clones in the sample, around three quarters were seen once. This CDR3 has 15 amino acids. Germline V gene lookup returns CDR1 SGHAT and CDR2 FQDESV (reference sequence). After removal of 5 bases from V and 3 bases from J, the junction contained 3 bases not matched to a gene.

Specimen: PBMCs. The TCR sequence derives from a woman aged 40 to 49 in good health. Some clones in this sample may be carry-over from other donors' samples. The chain combines TRBV11-1 with TRBJ2-6; 8 nucleotides align to TRBD1. The CDR3 sequence is CASSARGLGANVLTF. The CDR3 nucleotides are TGTGCCAGCAGCGCCAGGGGGCTTGGGGCCAACGTCCTGACTTTC.